These 31 T cell receptor beta chains were all obtained from the same sample, sequenced in a study of Ad26.COV2.S vaccination and SARS-CoV-2 variants. Treatment: about 20 received Ad26.COV2.S at low or high dose, single or two shots; about 5 received placebo; per-sample allocation not given. After the first vaccine or placebo injection, samples were drawn on day 63. The protocol was immunoSEQ multiplex PCR, while the TCRdb copy is restricted to in-frame clones and leaves out a portion. The table shows 350,000 to 450,000 clones, with about four fifths occurring only once. The sequenced sample was peripheral blood, obtained in a trial of Ad26.COV2.S vaccine versus placebo. The receptors come from a person between 18 and 60 years old who received the Ad26.COV2.S COVID-19 vaccine or a placebo.

This clone was recorded a few times. CDR3 in DNA: TGTGCCAGCATACCCTCCGCCTATAATTCACCCCTCCACTTT. Amino acids: CASIPSAYNSPLHF. The chain links TRBV6-1 to TRBJ1-6; D is undetermined. CDR3 length: 14 amino acids. Trimming left V 7 bases short and J 2 bases short, with 9 bases between. Germline CDR1 reads MNHNS; CDR2 reads SASEGT.

The rearrangement uses TRBV27 and TRBJ2-3, with 9 bases identical to TRBD1. The germline V gene encodes CDR1 MNHEY and CDR2 SMNVEV (reference sequence). Unmatched junction bases numbered 2, after V lost 2 bases and J lost 2 bases. This CDR3 is built from 15 residues. The CDR3 DNA reads TGTGCCAGCAGTTTACGACAGGGGGACACAGATACGCAGTATTTT. It codes for CASSLRQGDTDTQYF.

The table lists this clone with a count of one. The chain couples TRBV4-1 to TRBJ2-3, with no clear D. Deletions cut 4 bases from V and 7 bases from J, with 6 bases between. Germline V gene sequence: CDR1 MGHRA, CDR2 YSYEKL. CDR3 length equals 11 residues. The CDR3 nucleotides are TGCGCCAGCAGCCTCGAACATACGCAGTATTTT. Translating it yields CASSLEHTQYF.

This rearrangement joins TRBV2 to TRBJ2-3, with TRBD1 matching 9 bases. Germline CDR1 and CDR2: SNHLY and FYNNEI. Trimming cost V 5 bases and J 4 bases; bases outside gene matches: 4. The CDR3 runs 14 residues. The CDR3 DNA is TGTGCCAGCAGTACAGGGGGCGCGGCAGATACGCAGTATTTT. Its protein is CASSTGGAADTQYF.

The chain is built from TRBV19 and TRBJ1-5; the match to TRBD1 covers 7 bases. Germline CDR1 reads LNHDA; CDR2 reads SQIVND (reference sequence). V lost 4 bases to trimming and J lost 3 bases; unmatched junction nucleotides: 6. CDR3 length: 15 residues. The CDR3 DNA is TGTGCCAGTAGTACCGGGACAGCTTACAATCAGCCCCAGCATTTT. This sequence encodes CASSTGTAYNQPQHF.

This chain links TRBV12-1 with TRBJ1-5; the table's TRBD1 call for D was not verified on the DNA. TRBV12-1 is flagged as a pseudogene. This CDR3 has 16 residues. CDR3 loop: CASSLLNRGSNQPQHF. CDR3 nucleotide sequence: TGTGCCAGCAGCTTACTTAACAGGGGCAGCAATCAGCCCCAGCATTTT.

The chain couples TRBV6-6 to TRBJ2-3, with 9 bases fitting TRBD2. Germline values: CDR1 MNHNY, CDR2 SVGAGI (reference sequence). The CDR3 runs to 17 residues. J gave up 7 bases and V 5 bases, and 16 bases lay outside the gene matches. CDR3 amino acids: CASSGSKRGAPENTQYF. CDR3 bases: TGTGCCAGCAGTGGATCTAAGCGGGGGGCGCCGGAAAATACGCAGTATTTT.

The V gene is TRBV7-3, the J gene TRBJ2-5, with 11 bases aligning to TRBD2. V was pared by 2 bases and J by 3 bases, with 5 bases of the junction left unmatched. The CDR3 sequence is 16 residues long. From germline, CDR1 is SGHTA and CDR2 FQGTGA. In DNA, the CDR3 is TGTGCCAGCAGCTTACGGGCTAGCGGGGGGAAAGAGACCCAGTACTTC. This gives the protein CASSLRASGGKETQYF.

This clone was picked up one time. The chain combines TRBV19 with TRBJ2-5; 10 bases fit TRBD1. Trimming removed 10 bases from V and 5 bases from J; junction bases left unmatched: 7. Per germline, CDR1 LNHDA and CDR2 SQIVND (reference sequence). The CDR3 length is 13 residues. CDR3 protein: CATRTGGRETQYF. Written as DNA, the CDR3 is TGTGCCACCCGGACAGGGGGACGGGAGACCCAGTACTTC.

This sequence joins TRBV27 and TRBJ2-1; perhaps TRBD2 as D (6 bases). Germline lookup yields CDR1 MNHEY and CDR2 SMNVEV (reference sequence). V was clipped by 3 bases and J by 16 bases, with 16 bases between them. There are 12 residues in the CDR3. For the CDR3, the DNA is TGTGCCAGCAGTTTCCGAGGGAGGCCCCTCTTCTTC. Its protein product is CASSFRGRPLFF.

This chain links TRBV6-5 with TRBJ2-1; the D gene could be TRBD1 or TRBD2 (5 bases each). CDR3 length: 14 amino acids. The V and J ends lost 7 bases and 8 bases respectively, with 18 bases between them. The germline V gene has CDR1 MNHEY and CDR2 SVGAGI. The CDR3 protein is CASNDPRVRDEQFF. As DNA, the CDR3 is TGTGCCAGCAACGACCCCAGGGTGCGGGATGAGCAGTTCTTC.

This sequence joins TRBV11-3 and TRBJ2-3, with a weak D call TRBD2 (6 bases). The CDR3 runs to 15 residues. The V gene lost 3 bases and the J gene lost 4 bases, with 14 bases spanning the gap. Germline loops: CDR1 SGHNT, CDR2 YENEEA. The CDR3 loop reads CASSFLSGVPDTQYF. CDR3 DNA: TGTGCCAGCAGCTTTCTCTCGGGGGTACCAGATACGCAGTATTTT.

The rearrangement uses TRBV27 and TRBJ2-7; D may be TRBD1 (5 bases). In germline, CDR1 is MNHEY, CDR2 SMNVEV (reference sequence). The CDR3 extends over 13 amino acids. V was cut by 5 bases and J by 2 bases, with 10 bases left in between. CDR3 in amino acids: CASSLDRAYEQYF. CDR3 nucleotides: TGTGCCAGCAGTCTCGACAGAGCCTACGAGCAGTACTTC.

This clone came up many times. V and J are TRBV5-1 and TRBJ1-1; weak D call: TRBD1 (5 bases). The CDR3 totals 13 residues. V dropped 0 bases and J dropped 7 bases, with 10 bases sitting between them. Germline V gene data show CDR1 as SGHRS and CDR2 as YFSETQ. In DNA, the CDR3 is TGCGCCAGCAGCTTGGTCCAGGGATTTGAAGCTTTCTTT. Amino acids: CASSLVQGFEAFF.

The chain couples TRBV29-1 to TRBJ2-7; 7 positions agree with TRBD1. After removal of 7 bases from V and 6 bases from J, the junction contained 9 bases not matched to a gene. Germline values: CDR1 SQVTM, CDR2 ANQGSEA. This CDR3 comprises 12 residues. The CDR3 sequence is CSAGQVGGEQYF. The CDR3 DNA is TGCAGCGCCGGACAGGTCGGAGGCGAGCAGTACTTC.

The chain carries TRBV7-9 and TRBJ2-7; 7 bases fit TRBD2. The CDR3 has 15 amino acids. Germline lookup yields CDR1 SEHNR and CDR2 FQNEAQ (reference sequence). V was pared by 0 bases and J by 5 bases, with 7 bases of the junction left unmatched. CDR3 loop: CASSLAVREGHEQYF. The CDR3 nucleotides are TGTGCCAGCAGCTTAGCGGTAAGGGAGGGGCACGAGCAGTACTTC.

The CDR3 here is CASSLVGLRQGYTF. For the CDR3, the DNA is TGTGCCAGCAGTCTAGTGGGGCTCAGGCAGGGCTACACCTTC. The chain combines TRBV11-2 with TRBJ1-2; a weak D match, TRBD1 (5 bases). CDR1 and CDR2 (germline): SGHAT, FQNNGV. Deletions cut 6 bases from V and 8 bases from J, with 19 bases between. This CDR3 spans 14 amino acids.

This clone occurred once. The chain carries TRBV10-3 and TRBJ2-3; D call uncertain. Germline CDR1 ENHRY, CDR2 SYGVKD. The CDR3 contains 12 residues. The V end was cut by 2 bases, the J end by 9 bases, with 9 bases between. The CDR3 nucleotides are TGTGCCATCAGTGAGGTAAAGGGCACGCAGTATTTT. This translates into CAISEVKGTQYF.

The chain uses TRBV4-1 and TRBJ2-5; 11 nucleotides match TRBD2. The V and J ends lost 4 bases and 2 bases, in that order; junction bases with no gene match: 9. Germline-derived CDR1 and CDR2 are MGHRA and YSYEKL. This CDR3 has 17 amino acids. The CDR3 region has the DNA TGCGCCAGCAGCCTAATAGGACTAGCGGGCCAACAAGAGACCCAGTACTTC. The encoded protein is CASSLIGLAGQQETQYF.

The chain is built from TRBV4-1 and TRBJ2-1, with TRBD2 matching over 11 bases. CDR3 length equals 17 residues. CDR1 and CDR2 from the germline V gene are MGHRA and YSYEKL. With 1 base clipped from V and 4 bases from J, the junction kept 6 bases outside the gene matches. Here the CDR3 reads CASSQVGGTSGYNEQFF. The DNA of the CDR3 is TGCGCCAGCAGCCAAGTAGGCGGGACTAGCGGATACAATGAGCAGTTCTTC.

J is TRBJ2-1 and V is TRBV2, with TRBD2 as a possible D gene (6 bases). Deletions cut 5 bases from V and 0 bases from J, with 11 bases between. The CDR3 totals 15 residues. CDR1 is SNHLY and CDR2 is FYNNEI in the germline V gene. CDR3 residues: CASSLSTSSYNEQFF. CDR3 DNA: TGTGCCAGCAGTCTCTCGACTAGCTCCTACAATGAGCAGTTCTTC.

The genes are TRBV7-9 and TRBJ1-4; TRBD1 matches 7 bases. J lost 7 bases, V lost 5 bases, and 10 bases had no gene match. CDR1 is SEHNR and CDR2 is FQNEAQ in the germline V gene (reference sequence). CDR3 size: 15 residues. The DNA for the CDR3 is TGTGCCAGCAGCCCAAGACAGGGCCGGGGTGAAAAACTGTTTTTT. It yields the protein CASSPRQGRGEKLFF.

J is TRBJ1-2 and V is TRBV2, with TRBD1 matching 8 bases. With V trimmed by 10 bases and J by 5 bases, 6 bases remained unmatched. The CDR3 totals 12 residues. The germline gives CDR1 SNHLY, CDR2 FYNNEI. The CDR3 here is CATPDRGYGYTF. As DNA, the CDR3 is TGTGCCACCCCAGACAGGGGTTATGGCTACACCTTC. Variable domain in full (rest from reference TRBV2 and TRBJ1-2): EPEVTQTPSHQVTQMGQEVILRCVPISNHLYFYWYRQILGQKVEFLVSFYNNEISEKSEIFDDQFSVERPDGSNFTLKIRSTKLEDSAMYFCATPDRGYGYTFGSGTRLTVV.

This clone was recorded only once. The chain is built from TRBV20-1 and TRBJ2-4; D unresolved. Germline lookup yields CDR1 DFQATT and CDR2 SNEGSKA (reference sequence). Trimming removed 3 bases at V and 10 bases at J, with 13 bases between. This CDR3 is 12 amino acids long. CDR3 sequence reads: CSASYSESIQYF. The CDR3 DNA reads as TGCAGTGCTAGTTACTCGGAGAGTATTCAGTACTTC.

This chain connects TRBV30 to TRBJ1-2; D gene unclear. With 4 bases removed from V and 4 bases from J, the gap between germline ends came to 16 bases. In germline, CDR1 is GTSNPN, CDR2 SVGIG (reference sequence). The CDR3 consists of 14 residues. The DNA for the CDR3 is TGTGCCTGGAATGATGGGGATTTAGGCTATGGCTACACCTTC. Translating it yields CAWNDGDLGYGYTF.

About this clone: Other DNA sequences of this sample code for an identical CDR3. This chain uses TRBV5-1 with TRBJ2-2; unclear D gene. V was shortened by 1 base and J by 3 bases, with 4 bases between the two germline ends. This CDR3 contains 13 residues. The germline V gene encodes CDR1 SGHRS and CDR2 YFSETQ. CDR3 DNA sequence: TGCGCCAGCAGCTTGCCTGACACCGGGGAGCTGTTTTTT. It encodes CASSLPDTGELFF. The full variable domain, with the rest looked up from reference TRBV5-1 and TRBJ2-2, is KAGVTQTPRYLIKTRGQQVTLSCSPISGHRSVSWYQQTPGQGLQFLFEYFSETQRNKGNFPGRFSGRQFSNSRSEMNVSTLELGDSALYLCASSLPDTGELFFGEGSRLTVL.

J is TRBJ2-5 and V is TRBV19; TRBD2 aligns across 15 bases. J was trimmed by 5 bases and V by 4 bases; bases with no gene match: 5. Germline V CDR1 and CDR2: LNHDA, SQIVND (reference sequence). The CDR3 length is 16 residues. The CDR3 coding sequence is TGTGCCAGTAGTAGGACTAGCGGGGGGGCCCGGGAGACCCAGTACTTC. Its protein is CASSRTSGGARETQYF.

The chain employs TRBV13 and TRBJ1-2, with 10 bases identical to TRBD1. This CDR3 has 14 amino acids. V shed 5 bases and J 6 bases; nucleotides not matched to a gene: 6. Germline values: CDR1 PRHDT, CDR2 FYEKMQ (reference sequence). The CDR3 here is CASSTRQGANGYTF. In nucleotides, the CDR3 is TGTGCCAGCAGCACACGACAGGGGGCAAATGGCTACACCTTC.

A single count supports this clone. V gene TRBV9 combines with J gene TRBJ2-7; TRBD2 matches 7 bases. V shed 3 bases and J 6 bases; nucleotides not matched to a gene: 6. The CDR3 spans 13 residues. CDR1 SGDLS and CDR2 YYNGEE come from the germline V gene. CDR3 sequence reads: CASSATSWGEQYF. In DNA form, the CDR3 reads TGTGCCAGCAGCGCGACTAGCTGGGGCGAGCAGTACTTC.

The chain recombines TRBV5-8 with TRBJ1-6, with D possibly TRBD1 on 6 matching bases. CDR1 SGHTS and CDR2 YDEGEE come from the germline V gene. V shed 1 base and J shed 7 bases, with 18 bases lying between them. CDR3 length: 17 amino acids. This CDR3 reads CASSLNRRTDFNSPLHF. The CDR3 nucleotides read TGTGCCAGCAGCTTGAACCGGCGGACAGACTTCAATTCACCCCTCCACTTT. The variable domain in full, completed from reference TRBV5-8 and TRBJ1-6, reads EAGVTQSPTHLIKTRGQQATLRCSPISGHTSVYWYQQALGLGLQFLLWYDEGEERNRGNFPPRFSGRQFPNYSSELNVNALELEDSALYLCASSLNRRTDFNSPLHFGNGTRLTVT.

This clone has a single count. The chain carries TRBV6-6 and TRBJ1-2; the D gene is possibly TRBD1 (5 bases). Germline V gene lookup returns CDR1 MNHNY and CDR2 SVGAGI (reference sequence). Trimming pared 8 bases from V and 3 bases from J, leaving 13 bases between. CDR3 length equals 13 residues. CDR3 DNA sequence: TGTGCCAGCCGGGGCGCGGAGTACTATGGCTACACCTTC. Its translation is CASRGAEYYGYTF.